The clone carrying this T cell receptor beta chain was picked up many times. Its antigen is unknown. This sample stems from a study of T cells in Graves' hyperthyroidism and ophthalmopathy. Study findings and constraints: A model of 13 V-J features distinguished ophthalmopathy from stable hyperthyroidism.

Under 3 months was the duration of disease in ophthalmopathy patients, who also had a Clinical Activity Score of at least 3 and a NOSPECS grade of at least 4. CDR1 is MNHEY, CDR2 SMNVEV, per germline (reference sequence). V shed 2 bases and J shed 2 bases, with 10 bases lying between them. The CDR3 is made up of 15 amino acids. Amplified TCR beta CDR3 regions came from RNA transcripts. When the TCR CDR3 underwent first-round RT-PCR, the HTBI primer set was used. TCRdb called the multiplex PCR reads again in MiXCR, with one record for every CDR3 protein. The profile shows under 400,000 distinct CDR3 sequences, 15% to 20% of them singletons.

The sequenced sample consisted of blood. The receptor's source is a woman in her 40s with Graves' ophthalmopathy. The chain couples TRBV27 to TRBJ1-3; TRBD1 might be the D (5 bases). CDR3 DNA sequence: TGTGCCAGCAGTTTAGTAAGGGGCACTGGAAACACCATATATTTT. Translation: CASSLVRGTGNTIYF.